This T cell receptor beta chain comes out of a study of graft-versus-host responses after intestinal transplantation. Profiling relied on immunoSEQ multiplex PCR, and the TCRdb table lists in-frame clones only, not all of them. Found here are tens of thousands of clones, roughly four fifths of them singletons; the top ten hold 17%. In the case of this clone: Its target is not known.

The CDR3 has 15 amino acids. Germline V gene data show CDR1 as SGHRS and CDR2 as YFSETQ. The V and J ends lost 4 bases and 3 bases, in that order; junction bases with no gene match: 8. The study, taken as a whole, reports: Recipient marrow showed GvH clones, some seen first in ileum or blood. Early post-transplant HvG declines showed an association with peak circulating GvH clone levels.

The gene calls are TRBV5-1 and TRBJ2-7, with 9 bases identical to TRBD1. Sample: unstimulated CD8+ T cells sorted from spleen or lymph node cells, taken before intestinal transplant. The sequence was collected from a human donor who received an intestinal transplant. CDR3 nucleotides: TGCGCCAGCAGCCTCTCCGGGACAGGGTACTACGAGCAGTACTTC. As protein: CASSLSGTGYYEQYF.